This T cell receptor (beta chain) came from a study of CD8 T cells in Susac syndrome. A single count supports this clonotype. Random hexamers were used to reverse transcribe about 0.45 to 1 ug of RNA. TCRdb re-called the immunoSEQ multiplex PCR reads with MiXCR, one entry per CDR3 protein. The sample holds some 200,000 distinct CDR3 sequences; approximately 95% are singletons and the top ten take around 0.16%. The V gene lost 8 bases and the J gene lost 1 base, with 14 bases spanning the gap. Germline V gene lookup returns CDR1 MRHNA and CDR2 SNTAGT. This CDR3 is 14 amino acids long. Sequenced input: CD8+ T cells from PBMCs. This clonotype was obtained from a human donor with Susac syndrome. The chain combines TRBV6-4 with TRBJ1-1; D is unresolved. CDR3 sequence: CASRPREANTEAFF. The CDR3 DNA is TGTGCCAGCCGCCCTCGGGAAGCGAACACTGAAGCTTTCTTT.